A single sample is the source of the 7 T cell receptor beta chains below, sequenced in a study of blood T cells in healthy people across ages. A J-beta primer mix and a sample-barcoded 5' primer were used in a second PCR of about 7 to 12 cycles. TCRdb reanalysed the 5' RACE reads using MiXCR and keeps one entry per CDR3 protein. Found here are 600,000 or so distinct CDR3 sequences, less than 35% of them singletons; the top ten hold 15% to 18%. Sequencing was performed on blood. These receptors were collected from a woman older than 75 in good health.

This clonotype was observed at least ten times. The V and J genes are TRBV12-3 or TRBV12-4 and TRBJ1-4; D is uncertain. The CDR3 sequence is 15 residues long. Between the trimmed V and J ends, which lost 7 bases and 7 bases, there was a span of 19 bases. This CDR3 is CASKPARWEGEKLFF. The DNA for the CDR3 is TGTGCCAGCAAACCCGCCCGGTGGGAGGGTGAAAAACTGTTTTTT.

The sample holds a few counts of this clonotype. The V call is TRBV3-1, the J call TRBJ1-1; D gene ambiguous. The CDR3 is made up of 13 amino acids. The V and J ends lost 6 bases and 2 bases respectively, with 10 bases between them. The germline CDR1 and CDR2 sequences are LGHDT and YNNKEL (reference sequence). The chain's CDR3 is CASRGSGNTEAFF. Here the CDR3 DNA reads TGTGCCAGCAGGGGCTCGGGCAACACTGAAGCTTTCTTT.

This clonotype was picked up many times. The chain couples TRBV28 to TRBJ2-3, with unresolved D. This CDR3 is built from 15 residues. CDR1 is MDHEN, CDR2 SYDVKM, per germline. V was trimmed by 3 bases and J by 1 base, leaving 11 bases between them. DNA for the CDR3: TGTGCCAGCAGTTTTCCCCCTGGAGGCACAGATACGCAGTATTTT. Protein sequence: CASSFPPGGTDTQYF.

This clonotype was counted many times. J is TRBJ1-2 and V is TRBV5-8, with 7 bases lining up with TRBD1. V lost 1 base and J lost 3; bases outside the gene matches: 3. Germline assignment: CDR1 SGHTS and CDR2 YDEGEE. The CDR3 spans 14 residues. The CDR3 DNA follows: TGTGCCAGCAGCTTGTCGGGACAGCACTATGGCTACACCTTC. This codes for CASSLSGQHYGYTF.

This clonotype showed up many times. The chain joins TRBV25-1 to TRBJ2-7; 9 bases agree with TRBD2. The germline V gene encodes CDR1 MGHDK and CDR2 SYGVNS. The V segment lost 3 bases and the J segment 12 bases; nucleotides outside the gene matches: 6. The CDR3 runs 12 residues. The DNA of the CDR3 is TGTGCCAGCAGTGACGCGGCTAGCGGGGCGTACTTC. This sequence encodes CASSDAASGAYF.

The CDR3 DNA is TGCAGTGCTAGAGCCCTCTCCGCGCCGGATTACAATGAGCAGTTCTTC. Protein product: CSARALSAPDYNEQFF. The rearrangement links TRBV20-1 to TRBJ2-1; D gene uncertain. The germline CDR1 and CDR2 sequences are DFQATT and SNEGSKA (reference sequence). The CDR3 is 16 amino acids. The germline V and J ends were trimmed by 1 base and 4 bases, with 17 bases remaining between them.

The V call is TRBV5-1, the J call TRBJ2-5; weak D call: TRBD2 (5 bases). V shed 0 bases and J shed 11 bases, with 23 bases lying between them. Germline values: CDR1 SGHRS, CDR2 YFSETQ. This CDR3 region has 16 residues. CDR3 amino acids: CASSLEASGGYNEQYF. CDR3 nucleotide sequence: TGCGCCAGCAGCTTGGAGGCGAGCGGTGGATACAATGAGCAGTACTTC.